The present T cell receptor beta chain was sequenced within a study of OX40 agonist ivuxolimab in advanced cancers. Whole-study results and caveats: At 0.1 to 3.0 mg/kg, CD4+ and CD8+ blood T cells expanded clonally by week 6.

Some clones are missing from TCRdb's copy, which holds only in-frame ones; the method was immunoSEQ multiplex PCR. The data show tens of thousands of clones, around 85% seen once. With respect to this clone: Antigen: not known.

This sequence originates from an adult with an advanced solid tumor such as melanoma, head and neck, liver or kidney cancer. The source was CD4+ or CD8+ T cells sorted from blood, collected in a trial of the OX40 agonist ivuxolimab.

The CDR3 protein is CASTPRPGANVLTF. The CDR3 coding sequence is TGTGCCAGCACCCCTCGTCCTGGGGCCAACGTCCTGACTTTC. The rearrangement uses TRBV6-5 and TRBJ2-6; D is unclear. V shed 7 bases and J shed 2 bases, with 9 bases lying between them. In germline, CDR1 is MNHEY, CDR2 SVGAGI. This CDR3 region has 14 residues.